These 25 T cell receptor beta chains were sequenced from one sample in a study of blood T cells in healthy people across ages (dated by TCRdb to about 2015). Library preparation employed 5' RACE. The instrument was an Illumina HiSeq 2500. A second about 7 to 12 cycle PCR used a sample-barcoded 5' primer and a J-beta primer mix. In-frame beta chains were kept once TCRdb had trimmed the public reads at Q25 with fastp and called clones with MiXCR. Here each entry gathers all rows of one CDR3 protein and keeps the most common genes and DNA. This sample is represented by over 300,000 distinct CDR3 sequences; roughly half of them were singletons. Of the sample, over 40% is held by the ten largest clones. The sequencing input was blood. These receptors were taken from a man aged 55 to 69 in good health.

This chain links TRBV27 with TRBJ2-2; 8 bases are a match to TRBD1. The ends lost 7 bases at V and 4 bases at J; junction bases unmatched: 5. Germline-derived CDR1 and CDR2 are MNHEY and SMNVEV (reference sequence). This CDR3 has 14 residues. The CDR3 loop reads CASTRQGPTGELFF. DNA for the CDR3: TGTGCCAGCACCAGACAGGGGCCCACCGGGGAGCTGTTTTTT.

The chain carries TRBV18 and TRBJ1-5; maybe TRBD1 (5 bases). The V end was cut by 4 bases, the J end by 0 bases, with 7 bases between. The CDR3 covers 14 residues. CDR1 is KGHSH and CDR2 is LQKENI in the germline V gene. CDR3 region: CASSQGPSNQPQHF. The CDR3 DNA is TGTGCCAGCTCACAGGGGCCTAGCAATCAGCCCCAGCATTTT.

This chain connects TRBV15 to TRBJ2-5, with 9 bases that match TRBD2. The J segment lost 3 bases and the V segment lost 5 bases, leaving 13 bases of the junction unmatched. The germline V gene has CDR1 LNHNV and CDR2 YYDKDF (reference sequence). The CDR3 totals 17 residues. The CDR3 DNA reads as TGTGCCACCAGCGGCCAGGGCGGGGGGGACCGAAAAGAGACCCAGTACTTC. Its protein is CATSGQGGGDRKETQYF.

The rearrangement joins TRBV6-5 to TRBJ2-1; D unclear. The CDR3 is 15 amino acids. Germline V gene data show CDR1 as MNHEY and CDR2 as SVGAGI. V lost 8 bases, J lost 6 bases, and 20 bases lay in between. The CDR3 reads CASRRAGKSVNEQFF. The CDR3 DNA reads TGTGCCAGCCGTAGGGCTGGCAAATCGGTCAATGAGCAGTTCTTC.

V is TRBV2 and J is TRBJ2-5; 11 nucleotides match TRBD2. After removal of 3 bases from V and 5 bases from J, the junction contained 5 bases not matched to a gene. Germline V gene sequence: CDR1 SNHLY, CDR2 FYNNEI. CDR3 length: 15 amino acids. CDR3 region: CASSETSGMIETQYF. The CDR3 DNA is TGTGCCAGCAGTGAGACTAGCGGGATGATCGAGACCCAGTACTTC.

J is TRBJ2-4 and V is TRBV27, with no clear D. There are 13 residues in the CDR3. Germline V CDR1 and CDR2: MNHEY, SMNVEV (reference sequence). Trimming stripped 4 bases from V and 8 bases from J, with 12 bases between. DNA of the CDR3: TGTGCCAGCAGTTCGACGGGTTTGGACATTCAGTACTTC. Its translation: CASSSTGLDIQYF.

This clonotype was counted only a few times. This chain connects TRBV6-5 to TRBJ2-7, with 7 positions matching TRBD2. In germline, CDR1 is MNHEY, CDR2 SVGAGI. The CDR3 totals 15 residues. J was trimmed by 0 bases and V by 0 bases; bases with no gene match: 2. The CDR3 nucleotides are TGTGCCAGCAGTTACTCGGGGGGGTACTCCTACGAGCAGTACTTC. Protein: CASSYSGGYSYEQYF.

Points on this clonotype: This may come from a read error, since a much larger clone is one base off. The chain joins TRBV12-3 or TRBV12-4 to TRBJ2-7, with unresolved D. CDR3 length: 15 amino acids. The CDR3 DNA reads TGTGCCAGCAGCCAACAAGGACGCCCCCTCTACGGGCAGTACTTC. Translation gives CASSQQGRPLYGQYF.

This chain links TRBV9 with TRBJ1-2; D remains ambiguous. This CDR3 comprises 13 residues. In germline, CDR1 is SGDLS, CDR2 YYNGEE. The ends were cut back, 2 bases at V and 2 bases at J, with 7 bases in the middle. For the CDR3, the DNA is TGTGCCAGCAGCGTGAGCCCAAACTATGGCTACACCTTC. It encodes CASSVSPNYGYTF.

The chain joins TRBV7-2 to TRBJ1-1, with 8 bases identical to TRBD1. Per germline, CDR1 SGHTA and CDR2 FQGNSA. V trimming: 7 bases; J trimming: 4 bases; junction bases outside the gene matches: 8. The CDR3 covers 14 residues. The CDR3 protein is CASNFQGAITEAFF. DNA for the CDR3: TGTGCCAGCAACTTCCAGGGGGCAATCACTGAAGCTTTCTTT.

This clonotype was detected only once. V usage is TRBV29-1 and J usage is TRBJ2-1, with TRBD1 as a possible D gene (5 bases). V lost 3 bases, J lost 10 bases, and 13 bases lay in between. CDR3 length: 12 residues. Germline values: CDR1 SQVTM, CDR2 ANQGSEA. The CDR3: CSVEDTLYEQFF. The CDR3, as DNA: TGCAGCGTTGAGGACACGCTCTACGAGCAGTTCTTC.

The chain is built from TRBV20-1 and TRBJ1-2, with D unresolved. Germline V gene data show CDR1 as DFQATT and CDR2 as SNEGSKA (reference sequence). V dropped 1 base and J dropped 4 bases, with 10 bases sitting between them. This CDR3 is built from 13 residues. The chain's CDR3 is CSARGGLVYGYTF. CDR3 DNA sequence: TGCAGTGCTAGAGGAGGACTGGTCTATGGCTACACCTTC.

CDR3 sequence reads: CAISERTGDYEQYF. CDR3 DNA sequence: TGTGCCATCAGTGAACGAACAGGGGACTACGAGCAGTACTTC. V and J are TRBV10-3 and TRBJ2-7; 7 positions agree with TRBD1. V was clipped by 3 bases and J by 3 bases; unmatched bases: 5. CDR1 is ENHRY, CDR2 SYGVKD, per germline. The CDR3 is 14 amino acids.

V is TRBV25-1 and J is TRBJ2-1, with TRBD2 identical over 11 bases. This CDR3 region has 18 residues. Germline CDR1 is MGHDK and CDR2 is SYGVNS. After removal of 2 bases from V and 2 bases from J, the junction contained 8 bases not matched to a gene. DNA for the CDR3: TGTGCCAGCAGTGAAAGCGATAGCGGGAGGGGCCCCTACAATGAGCAGTTCTTC. This sequence encodes CASSESDSGRGPYNEQFF.

The chain has TRBV7-2 and TRBJ2-5; no definite D call. CDR1 and CDR2 (germline): SGHTA, FQGNSA. This CDR3 contains 13 residues. The V gene lost 5 bases and the J gene lost 0 bases, with 7 bases spanning the gap. As DNA, the CDR3 is TGTGCCAGCAGCCAACGGTACCAAGAGACCCAGTACTTC. This sequence encodes CASSQRYQETQYF.

This chain uses TRBV20-1 with TRBJ2-1, with 7 nucleotides matching TRBD2. Trimming cost V 8 bases and J 8 bases; bases outside gene matches: 3. The CDR3 covers 10 residues. Per the germline V gene, CDR1 is DFQATT and CDR2 is SNEGSKA (reference sequence). The CDR3 DNA reads TGCAGTACCCGGGGGGATGAGCAGTTCTTC. This translates into CSTRGDEQFF.

This clonotype showed up just a few times. The chain recombines TRBV5-1 with TRBJ2-3; no clear D. The V end lost 3 bases, the J end lost 0 bases, and 11 bases lay between the germline ends. This CDR3 is built from 15 residues. Germline CDR1 SGHRS, CDR2 YFSETQ. The CDR3 sequence is CASSSRTESTDTQYF. The DNA for the CDR3 is TGCGCCAGCAGCTCCAGGACCGAGAGCACAGATACGCAGTATTTT. Filled out from reference TRBV5-1 and TRBJ2-3, the complete variable domain reads KAGVTQTPRYLIKTRGQQVTLSCSPISGHRSVSWYQQTPGQGLQFLFEYFSETQRNKGNFPGRFSGRQFSNSRSEMNVSTLELGDSALYLCASSSRTESTDTQYFGPGTRLTVL.

The rearrangement uses TRBV2 and TRBJ1-1; TRBD1 is a possible D gene (6 bases). V was shortened by 7 bases and J by 4 bases, with 19 bases between the two germline ends. Germline loops: CDR1 SNHLY, CDR2 FYNNEI. The CDR3 is made up of 15 amino acids. CDR3 sequence (DNA): TGTGCCAGCATCGAGGGTGGGGGCCGGGGCACTGAAGCTTTCTTT. Its protein is CASIEGGGRGTEAFF.

This clonotype was detected many times. The gene calls are TRBV4-2 and TRBJ1-2; 9 positions match TRBD1. V dropped 0 bases and J dropped 8; count of bases not matched to a gene: 7. The CDR3 sequence is 15 residues long. Germline V gene sequence: CDR1 LGHNA, CDR2 YNFKEQ. This CDR3 reads CASSQEGQGWDGYTF. The CDR3 DNA reads TGTGCCAGCAGCCAAGAGGGACAGGGATGGGACGGCTACACCTTC.

This clonotype was counted at least ten times. This sequence joins TRBV29-1 and TRBJ2-1, with 8 bases identical to TRBD1. In germline, CDR1 is SQVTM, CDR2 ANQGSEA. The trim removed 4 bases at V and 12 bases at J, leaving 14 bases unmatched. This CDR3 comprises 14 residues. This chain's CDR3 is CSVGLGGSGTGQFF. CDR3 DNA: TGCAGCGTTGGGCTCGGTGGTTCCGGGACAGGGCAGTTCTTC.

This clonotype has just a few counts. V and J are TRBV20-1 and TRBJ2-1; 11 bases align to TRBD2. With 3 bases clipped from V and 9 bases from J, the junction kept 7 bases outside the gene matches. This CDR3 contains 14 residues. CDR1 and CDR2 (germline): DFQATT, SNEGSKA (reference sequence). DNA of the CDR3: TGCAGTGCTAGTAGCGGGAGGGCCGGGGGTGAGCAGTTCTTC. Amino acids: CSASSGRAGGEQFF.

Comment on this clonotype: A much more abundant neighbour one base away suggests this may be a read error. This rearrangement joins TRBV14 to TRBJ2-7; D not resolved. Per germline, CDR1 SGHDN and CDR2 FVKESK. The CDR3 runs 15 residues. V was clipped by 1 base and J by 2 bases, with 12 bases between them. This chain's CDR3 is CASSQVTSKTYEQYF. The CDR3 DNA is TGTGCCAGCAGCCAAGTCACGTCCAAAACCTACGAGCAGTACTTC.

This chain uses TRBV7-9 with TRBJ2-3, with 7 bases fitting TRBD2. V lost 4 bases and J lost 6; bases outside the gene matches: 16. The CDR3 consists of 17 residues. The germline V gene encodes CDR1 SEHNR and CDR2 FQNEAQ (reference sequence). The CDR3 spells CASSSTRVGGDRDTQYF. CDR3 nucleotides: TGTGCCAGCAGCTCAACCCGAGTGGGGGGGGATCGCGATACGCAGTATTTT.

The V and J genes are TRBV18 and TRBJ2-6, with TRBD2 matching 7 bases. V lost 0 bases and J lost 2; bases outside the gene matches: 4. CDR3 size: 17 residues. Germline V gene lookup returns CDR1 KGHSH and CDR2 LQKENI. CDR3 sequence: CASSPPNRGAGANVLTF. The CDR3 coding sequence is TGTGCCAGCTCACCACCGAATCGGGGGGCTGGGGCCAACGTCCTGACTTTC.

The table lists this clonotype with a count of one. The V and J genes are TRBV5-1 and TRBJ1-6, with 7 bases aligning to TRBD1. This CDR3 region has 13 residues. With 9 bases clipped from V and 7 bases from J, the junction kept 7 bases outside the gene matches. Germline V gene data show CDR1 as SGHRS and CDR2 as YFSETQ. The CDR3 DNA is TGCGCCACCAGGGGGACGGCCAATTCACCCCTCCACTTT. Encoded protein: CATRGTANSPLHF.